Listed below are T cell receptor beta chains from one sample, sequenced in a study of monozygotic twins with inflammatory bowel disease. After re-calling the 5' RACE reads, TCRdb lists one entry per CDR3 protein, DNA absent. The table gives approximately 390,000 distinct CDR3 sequences; the top ten clones make up 2.4% of it. The source material was blood. The receptors here all came from a human donor with ulcerative colitis or Crohn's disease, or a healthy co-twin of an affected twin (not recorded which). The CDR3 runs from the conserved cysteine through the conserved F or W.

j_call | v_call | cdr3_aa
TRBJ1-1 | TRBV11-2 | CASSLNTGMNTEAFF
TRBJ2-3 | TRBV5-1 | CASSFGGAPTDTQYF
TRBJ2-1 | TRBV6-2/TRBV6-3 | CASSHQSSCNEQFF
TRBJ2-1 | TRBV7-2 | CASSLSPPYNEQFF
TRBJ2-7 | TRBV4-3 | CASSQDMGLADSYEQYF
TRBJ2-7 | TRBV12-3/TRBV12-4 | CASSAQQGAYEQYF
TRBJ2-7 | TRBV20-1 | CSAREKETGTIYEQYF
TRBJ2-2 | TRBV19 | CASSPETGAILELFF
TRBJ1-2 | TRBV2 | CASTSKDSRNYGYTF
TRBJ1-2 | TRBV7-9 | CASSFSAGTYGYTF